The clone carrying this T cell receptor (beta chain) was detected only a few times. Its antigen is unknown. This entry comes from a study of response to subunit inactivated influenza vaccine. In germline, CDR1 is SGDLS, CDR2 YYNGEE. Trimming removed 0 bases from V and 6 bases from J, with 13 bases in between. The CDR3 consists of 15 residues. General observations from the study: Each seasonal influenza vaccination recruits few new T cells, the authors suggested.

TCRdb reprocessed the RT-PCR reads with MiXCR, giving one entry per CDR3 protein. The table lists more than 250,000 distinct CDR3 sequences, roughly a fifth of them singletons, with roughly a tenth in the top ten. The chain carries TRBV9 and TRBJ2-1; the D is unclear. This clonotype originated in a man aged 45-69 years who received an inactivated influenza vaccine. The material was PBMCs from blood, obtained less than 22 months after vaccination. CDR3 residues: CASSVADNLGNEQFF. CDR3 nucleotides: TGTGCCAGCAGCGTAGCAGATAACCTTGGCAATGAGCAGTTCTTC.